The 32 T cell receptor beta chains below were found in one sample sequenced in a study of blood T cell repertoires in COVID-19. Libraries were prepared by immunoSEQ multiplex PCR; TCRdb keeps only in-frame clonotypes and omits some of them. This sample has over 80,000 clones; roughly 78% occur once, and the top ten carry around a sixth. Sequencing input: peripheral blood. These receptors all come from a woman aged 80 or older with active or convalescent COVID-19.

This chain uses TRBV7-3 with TRBJ2-1, with TRBD2 identical over 10 bases. Germline CDR1 reads SGHTA; CDR2 reads FQGTGA. The CDR3 is made up of 16 amino acids. V shed 5 bases, J shed 1 base, and the junction held 5 bases outside the gene matches. The CDR3 region is CASSPLAGGSYNEQFF. CDR3 sequence (DNA): TGTGCCAGCAGCCCCTTAGCGGGAGGTTCCTACAATGAGCAGTTCTTC.

The rearrangement links TRBV19 to TRBJ2-7; D is ambiguous. The ends were cut back, 1 base at V and 5 bases at J, with 12 bases in the middle. CDR1 and CDR2 (germline): LNHDA, SQIVND (reference sequence). The CDR3 runs to 14 residues. The CDR3 spells CASSIVDGDDEQYF. The CDR3 nucleotides read TGTGCCAGTAGTATAGTGGATGGAGATGACGAGCAGTACTTC. The full variable domain, with the rest looked up from reference TRBV19 and TRBJ2-7, is DGGITQSPKYLFRKEGQNVTLSCEQNLNHDAMYWYRQDPGQGLRLIYYSQIVNDFQKGDIAEGYSVSREKKESFPLTVTSAQKNPTAFYLCASSIVDGDDEQYFGPGTRLTVT.

As DNA, the CDR3 is TGTGCCAGCAGCCCACCTGGAGTGGGAGGATTTATTTCAACTGAAGCTTTCTTT. This translates into CASSPPGVGGFISTEAFF. The chain uses TRBV5-4 and TRBJ1-1; D is uncertain. Germline-derived CDR1 and CDR2 are SGHNT and YYREEE (reference sequence). V lost 4 bases and J lost 5, with 27 bases in between. There are 18 residues in the CDR3.

This chain connects TRBV18 to TRBJ1-2; 11 bases are a match to TRBD1. V lost 4 bases, J lost 6 bases, and 1 base stayed unmatched. The germline gives CDR1 KGHSH, CDR2 LQKENI. The CDR3 sequence is 13 residues long. CDR3 coding DNA: TGTGCCAGCTCACGGACAGGGGGCGATGGCTACACCTTC. Its protein is CASSRTGGDGYTF.

The V call is TRBV7-2, the J call TRBJ2-1; D may be TRBD2 (5 bases). The CDR3 covers 15 residues. CDR1 is SGHTA, CDR2 FQGNSA, per germline. Trimming cost V 2 bases and J 6 bases, with 14 bases left between them. CDR3 DNA sequence: TGTGCCAGCAGCTTACAGCTAGGGAGTTCCAATGAGCAGTTCTTC. Translating it yields CASSLQLGSSNEQFF.

This chain uses TRBV9 with TRBJ1-1; no definite D call. CDR1 and CDR2 (germline): SGDLS, YYNGEE. V was shortened by 0 bases and J by 6 bases, with 12 bases between the two germline ends. The CDR3 loop spans 14 amino acids. CDR3 DNA sequence: TGTGCCAGCAGCGTAGGTGCGCGGAAATCTGAAGCTTTCTTT. This translates into CASSVGARKSEAFF.

The chain has TRBV29-1 and TRBJ2-7, with D hard to call. Per germline, CDR1 SQVTM and CDR2 ANQGSEA. Trimming stripped 4 bases from V and 7 bases from J, with 14 bases between. The length of the CDR3 is 12 residues. The CDR3 sequence: CSVVILPPEQYF. The CDR3 DNA follows: TGCAGCGTTGTAATCCTACCCCCTGAGCAGTACTTC.

In this sample, this clone turned up a few times. J is TRBJ2-7 and V is TRBV2, with D maybe TRBD1 (7 bases). V lost 7 bases and J 7 bases, leaving 14 bases between the germline ends. CDR3 length: 12 residues. CDR1 is SNHLY, CDR2 FYNNEI, per germline. CDR3 in amino acids: CASTRQGGEQYF. In nucleotides, the CDR3 is TGTGCCAGCACCCGGCAGGGGGGAGAGCAGTACTTC.

The chain links TRBV18 to TRBJ1-4, with D perhaps TRBD1 (6 bases). V lost 4 bases, J lost 3 bases, and 12 bases lay in between. The germline V gene has CDR1 KGHSH and CDR2 LQKENI. The CDR3 has 15 residues. CDR3 coding DNA: TGTGCCAGCTCACTCGACAGGTCACCTAATGAAAAACTGTTTTTT. It codes for CASSLDRSPNEKLFF.

The V gene is TRBV5-6, the J gene TRBJ2-7, with D possibly being TRBD1 (5 bases). Per germline, CDR1 SGHDT and CDR2 YYEEEE. V dropped 0 bases and J dropped 3 bases, with 13 bases sitting between them. The CDR3 totals 15 residues. CDR3 DNA: TGTGCCAGCAGCTTGGATCCGGACACTATCTACGAGCAGTACTTC. This gives the protein CASSLDPDTIYEQYF.

The chain has TRBV5-1 and TRBJ2-6; weak D call: TRBD2 (6 bases). Germline CDR1 SGHRS, CDR2 YFSETQ. V lost 1 base and J lost 2, with 13 bases in between. This CDR3 spans 17 amino acids. The CDR3 sequence is CASSLPAPGAGANVLTF. In DNA, the CDR3 is TGCGCCAGCAGCTTGCCCGCCCCGGGAGCTGGGGCCAACGTCCTGACTTTC.

The chain joins TRBV4-1 to TRBJ2-1, with D possibly matching TRBD2 (5 bases). The CDR3 has 16 amino acids. Deletions cut 0 bases from V and 0 bases from J, with 9 bases between. CDR1 and CDR2 from the germline V gene are MGHRA and YSYEKL. The CDR3 reads CASSQERRVSYNEQFF. The CDR3 nucleotides read TGCGCCAGCAGCCAAGAACGGCGGGTCTCCTACAATGAGCAGTTCTTC.

The chain employs TRBV27 and TRBJ1-4; weak D call: TRBD1 (5 bases). The CDR3 extends over 15 amino acids. CDR1 and CDR2 from the germline V gene are MNHEY and SMNVEV (reference sequence). Deletions cut 3 bases from V and 4 bases from J, with 12 bases between. CDR3 sequence (DNA): TGTGCCAGCAGTTTTCGTCGCAGGGATAATGAAAAACTGTTTTTT. Translation gives CASSFRRRDNEKLFF.

The chain links TRBV5-6 to TRBJ2-7; D may be TRBD1 (5 bases). V was cut by 3 bases and J by 6 bases, with 7 bases left in between. The CDR3 covers 11 residues. Germline CDR1 SGHDT, CDR2 YYEEEE. The CDR3 coding sequence is TGTGCCAGCAGCTACAGGAGCGAGCAGTACTTC. Protein product: CASSYRSEQYF.

The chain couples TRBV6-2 or TRBV6-3 to TRBJ2-5, with 9 bases that match TRBD1. The length of the CDR3 is 14 residues. Looked up from germline, CDR1 is MNHEY and CDR2 is SVGEGT. The V segment lost 4 bases and the J segment 7 bases; nucleotides outside the gene matches: 7. The CDR3 nucleotides read TGTGCCAGCAGTTTTACAGGGGGCTTTGCGACCCAGTACTTC. Its protein product is CASSFTGGFATQYF.

V and J are TRBV6-5 and TRBJ2-6; TRBD2 is a possible D gene (5 bases). Germline loops: CDR1 MNHEY, CDR2 SVGAGI. Trimming stripped 5 bases from V and 1 base from J, with 6 bases between. CDR3 length: 14 amino acids. CDR3: CASSRESGANVLTF. CDR3 bases: TGTGCCAGCAGTCGGGAATCTGGGGCCAACGTCCTGACTTTC.

The chain employs TRBV29-1 and TRBJ2-5; 12 bases are a match to TRBD2. Germline CDR1 and CDR2: SQVTM and ANQGSEA. V gave up 5 bases and J gave up 5 bases; unmatched junction bases: 9. CDR3 length: 15 residues. CDR3: CSVLRLAGEGETQYF. CDR3 in DNA: TGCAGCGTTCTGCGACTAGCGGGAGAAGGGGAGACCCAGTACTTC. The whole variable domain, filled in from reference TRBV29-1 and TRBJ2-5, reads SAVISQKPSRDICQRGTSLTIQCQVDSQVTMMFWYRQQPGQSLTLIATANQGSEATYESGFVIDKFPISRPNLTFSTLTVSNMSPEDSSIYLCSVLRLAGEGETQYFGPGTRLLVL.

This chain joins TRBV15 and TRBJ1-4; D perhaps matches TRBD1 (5 bases). From germline, CDR1 is LNHNV and CDR2 YYDKDF (reference sequence). CDR3 length equals 15 residues. V lost 6 bases to trimming and J lost 5 bases, with 16 bases between them. The CDR3, as DNA: TGTGCCACCAGGGACCCAGGGCAGTTAAATGAAAAACTGTTTTTT. It is translated as CATRDPGQLNEKLFF.

The chain has TRBV30 and TRBJ2-1; 12 bases match TRBD2. The CDR3 is 22 residues long. V shed 2 bases and J 6 bases; nucleotides not matched to a gene: 26. CDR1 and CDR2 (germline): GTSNPN, SVGIG (reference sequence). The CDR3 DNA follows: TGTGCCTGGAGTATAACACGGGGGATTCTAGCGGGAGGGCCCGAGGGTGGCAATGAGCAGTTCTTC. Its translation: CAWSITRGILAGGPEGGNEQFF.

This chain connects TRBV2 to TRBJ2-7; the D gene is possibly TRBD2 (5 bases). CDR1 is SNHLY, CDR2 FYNNEI, per germline. Between the trimmed V and J ends, which lost 1 base and 4 bases, there was a span of 11 bases. The CDR3 runs to 14 residues. The CDR3 region is CASSEGEPVYEQYF. CDR3 nucleotide sequence: TGTGCCAGCAGTGAAGGGGAGCCTGTGTACGAGCAGTACTTC. Based on the CDR3 plus reference TRBV2 and TRBJ2-7, the full variable domain is EPEVTQTPSHQVTQMGQEVILRCVPISNHLYFYWYRQILGQKVEFLVSFYNNEISEKSEIFDDQFSVERPDGSNFTLKIRSTKLEDSAMYFCASSEGEPVYEQYFGPGTRLTVT.

This clone showed up just a few times. The chain links TRBV7-2 to TRBJ2-3, with 9 bases lining up with TRBD2. Trimming removed 3 bases from V and 4 bases from J; junction bases left unmatched: 11. Germline V gives CDR1 SGHTA, CDR2 FQGNSA. There are 17 residues in the CDR3. The CDR3 region has the DNA TGTGCCAGCAGCTTTGGCGTGGGGACTAGCAGGGCAGATACGCAGTATTTT. It is translated as CASSFGVGTSRADTQYF.

V gene TRBV7-9 combines with J gene TRBJ2-5, with TRBD1 as a possible D gene (5 bases). Trimming pared 5 bases from V and 4 bases from J, leaving 14 bases between. The germline CDR1 and CDR2 sequences are SEHNR and FQNEAQ (reference sequence). CDR3 length: 14 amino acids. CDR3 DNA: TGTGCCAGCAGCCTAGGTTGGGGCCGAGAGACCCAGTACTTC. It specifies CASSLGWGRETQYF.

This chain uses TRBV12-3 or TRBV12-4 with TRBJ2-7, with D possibly matching TRBD1 (5 bases). V was pared by 6 bases and J by 3 bases, with 12 bases between. CDR3 length: 13 residues. The CDR3 spells CASRTTDRYEQYF. The CDR3 DNA reads TGTGCCAGCAGAACGACAGATCGCTACGAGCAGTACTTC.

The V call is TRBV11-3, the J call TRBJ2-3, with D hard to call. The ends were cut back, 4 bases at V and 5 bases at J, with 10 bases in the middle. The CDR3 has 13 residues. CDR1 and CDR2 (germline): SGHNT, YENEEA. This CDR3 reads CASSSLRGDTQYF. As DNA, the CDR3 is TGTGCCAGCAGCTCCCTGCGTGGAGATACGCAGTATTTT.

Only a few counts were recorded for this clone. V usage is TRBV7-6 and J usage is TRBJ2-1; maybe TRBD1 (7 bases). This CDR3 has 18 residues. Germline V gene data show CDR1 as SGHVS and CDR2 as FNYEAQ. Between the trimmed V and J ends, which lost 2 bases and 7 bases, there was a span of 24 bases. The CDR3 reads CASSLLEGGRGLSNEQFF. The CDR3 DNA sequence: TGTGCCAGCAGCTTATTGGAGGGGGGAAGGGGGCTGAGTAATGAGCAGTTCTTC.

The chain recombines TRBV28 with TRBJ2-2, with a tentative D call TRBD1 (6 bases). The CDR3 runs to 18 residues. Looked up from germline, CDR1 is MDHEN and CDR2 is SYDVKM. The ends were cut back, 2 bases at V and 2 bases at J, with 18 bases in the middle. DNA for the CDR3: TGTGCCAGCAGTTTACTTCCCCTTGGGGGCGGAAACACCGGGGAGCTGTTTTTT. This encodes CASSLLPLGGGNTGELFF.

The chain combines TRBV2 with TRBJ1-3; D gene unclear. V was shortened by 8 bases and J by 0 bases, with 11 bases between the two germline ends. Germline V gene data show CDR1 as SNHLY and CDR2 as FYNNEI. This CDR3 contains 14 residues. CDR3 residues: CASEAGLSGNTIYF. As DNA, the CDR3 is TGTGCCAGCGAGGCGGGCCTCTCTGGAAACACCATATATTTT.

This clone was counted between two and nine times. J is TRBJ2-3 and V is TRBV29-1, with D perhaps TRBD2 (6 bases). V was trimmed by 7 bases and J by 1 base, leaving 15 bases between them. Germline V gene data show CDR1 as SQVTM and CDR2 as ANQGSEA. The CDR3 length is 14 residues. The CDR3 coding sequence is TGCAGCGCAAACAGCGGAGGGGGCACAGATACGCAGTATTTT. This sequence encodes CSANSGGGTDTQYF.

The CDR3 DNA reads TGTGCCAGCAGTCCAGTTCAGGGGGCCTACGAGCAGTACTTC. It codes for CASSPVQGAYEQYF. The V gene is TRBV5-6, the J gene TRBJ2-7, with 7 bases matching TRBD1. The germline V gene has CDR1 SGHDT and CDR2 YYEEEE. This CDR3 is built from 14 residues. The V gene end was trimmed by 5 bases and the J gene end by 2 bases; junction bases not matched to a gene: 7.

The CDR3 loop is CASSSLDRVGGYTF. The CDR3 DNA follows: TGTGCCAGCAGTTCCCTGGACAGGGTTGGTGGCTACACCTTC. J is TRBJ1-2 and V is TRBV27, with 8 positions matching TRBD1. The CDR3 sequence is 14 residues long. Germline V gene sequence: CDR1 MNHEY, CDR2 SMNVEV (reference sequence). J lost 7 bases, V lost 4 bases, and 8 bases had no gene match.

The V call is TRBV7-6, the J call TRBJ2-7, with TRBD2 matching 7 bases. Germline trimming cut 2 bases from V and 1 base from J; bases unmatched to any gene: 8. CDR3 length: 16 amino acids. The V gene's germline CDR1 is SGHVS and CDR2 FNYEAQ. This chain's CDR3 is CASSLTSSGTSYEQYF. CDR3 nucleotide sequence: TGTGCCAGCAGCTTAACCTCTAGCGGTACTTCCTACGAGCAGTACTTC.

The rearrangement links TRBV19 to TRBJ1-2; a possible D gene is TRBD1 (5 bases). With 4 bases removed from V and 6 bases from J, the gap between germline ends came to 15 bases. The CDR3 contains 14 residues. Looked up from germline, CDR1 is LNHDA and CDR2 is SQIVND (reference sequence). For the CDR3, the DNA is TGTGCCAGTAGTACAGGGTATGCCCTTGATGGCTACACCTTC. As protein: CASSTGYALDGYTF.